This T cell receptor (beta chain) is drawn from a study of shared clonotypes between healthy human individuals. Study as a whole: Three plates each covered CD4 naive and memory; CD8 naive two, CD8 memory one.

Combination of CD45RO+ cells with CCR7-negative CD45RA+ TemRA cells was used for CD8 memory. Trimming left V 6 bases short and J 3 bases short, with 20 bases between. The CDR3 is 16 residues long. From germline, CDR1 is SNHLY and CDR2 FYNNEI. Study-level findings and limits: Estimated richness values were generally larger in naive subsets than in memory subsets.

This clone was seen more than once but under ten times. The antigen is unknown. The assay was immunoSEQ multiplex PCR, and TCRdb's table has in-frame clones only and misses some. The sample includes around 79,000 clones, 50% to 70% seen only once; the top ten take roughly 49%. The source of this sequence is a man aged 25 to 40 in good health. Sequencing was done on a sample of memory CD8+ T cells sorted from blood. Regarding subset: CD45RO+ cells pooled with CCR7-negative TemRA cells. The V gene is TRBV2, the J gene TRBJ1-2, with a tentative D call TRBD1 (6 bases). The CDR3 protein is CASRDPWGASYYGYTF. In DNA, the CDR3 is TGTGCCAGCAGGGACCCCTGGGGGGCTAGCTACTATGGCTACACCTTC.